This T cell receptor beta chain was retrieved from a study of blood T cell repertoires in COVID-19. Study summary: Samples representing acute and convalescent COVID-19 were sourced from the United States, Italy and Spain. Nucleic acid was either cDNA or gDNA, and it came from T cells, B-cell-depleted T cells, or PBMCs.

The CDR3 spans 14 residues. CDR1 and CDR2 (germline): LGHNT, FRNRAP. V lost 1 base and J 5 bases, leaving 9 bases between the germline ends. In the original analysis: Reference gene primer amplification gave estimated nucleated cell counts. TCRdb's table, derived via immunoSEQ multiplex PCR, lists solely in-frame clones and lacks some. V, J and clone size were drawn from that table, and D and trimming were deduced from the DNA. The table records just under 85,000 clones, about four fifths of them present only once. The sequence was collected from a woman aged 55 to 70 with acute or convalescent COVID-19. The J gene is TRBJ1-5, the V gene TRBV12-5; D gene uncertain. The sample taken for sequencing was peripheral blood. The CDR3 sequence: CASGLGRLDQPQHF. DNA of the CDR3: TGTGCTAGTGGTTTGGGGCGGTTGGATCAGCCCCAGCATTTT. Full variable domain (outside the CDR3, taken from reference TRBV12-5 and TRBJ1-5): DARVTQTPRHKVTEMGQEVTMRCQPILGHNTVFWYRQTMMQGLELLAYFRNRAPLDDSGMPKDRFSAEMPDATLATLKIQPSEPRDSAVYFCASGLGRLDQPQHFGDGTRLSIL.